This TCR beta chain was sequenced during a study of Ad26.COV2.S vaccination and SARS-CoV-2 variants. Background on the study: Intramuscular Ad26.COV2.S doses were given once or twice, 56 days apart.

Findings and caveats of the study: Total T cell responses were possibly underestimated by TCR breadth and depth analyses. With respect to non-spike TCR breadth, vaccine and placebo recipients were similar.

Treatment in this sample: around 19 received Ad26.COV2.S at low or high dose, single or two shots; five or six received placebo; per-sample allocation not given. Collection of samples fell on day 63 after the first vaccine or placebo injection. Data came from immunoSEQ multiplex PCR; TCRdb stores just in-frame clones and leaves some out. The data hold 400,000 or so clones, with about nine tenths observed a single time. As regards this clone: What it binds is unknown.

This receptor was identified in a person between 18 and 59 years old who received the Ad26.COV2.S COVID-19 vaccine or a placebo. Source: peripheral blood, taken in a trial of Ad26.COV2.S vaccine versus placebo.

Here the CDR3 reads CASSRGGNTVYGYTF. In nucleotides, the CDR3 is TGTGCCAGCAGCCGAGGGGGGAACACGGTCTATGGCTACACCTTC. This chain uses TRBV3-1 (or the pseudogene TRBV3-2) with TRBJ1-2, with D tentatively TRBD1 (6 bases). V lost 4 bases and J lost 4, with 16 bases in between. The CDR3 runs to 15 residues. Germline assignment: CDR1 LGHDT and CDR2 YNNKEL (reference sequence).